These 31 T cell receptor beta chains were all obtained from the same sample, sequenced in a study of CD8+ T cells in alopecia areata. Investigators isolated RNA and reverse transcribed it into cDNA to act as the sequencing template. The assay was immunoSEQ multiplex PCR, and TCRdb's table has in-frame clones only and misses some. The sample includes 130,000 or so clones, 47% seen only once; the top ten take about 10%. What was sequenced was NKG2D-low CD8+ T cells sorted from blood. The receptors come from a human donor with alopecia areata.

This clone was detected only a few times. The identical CDR3 is also encoded by other nucleotide sequences in the sample. The chain links TRBV29-1 to TRBJ2-7; D is possibly TRBD1 (5 bases). V was trimmed by 6 bases and J by 1 base, leaving 10 bases between them. Germline CDR1 SQVTM, CDR2 ANQGSEA. The CDR3 length is 12 residues. The CDR3 loop is CSVATGSYEQYF. CDR3 sequence (DNA): TGCAGCGTCGCTACAGGATCCTACGAGCAGTACTTC.

J is TRBJ2-5 and V is TRBV6-6; D gene unclear. The V end lost 4 bases, the J end lost 2 bases, and 8 bases lay between the germline ends. Germline V lookup: CDR1 MNHNY, CDR2 SVGAGI (reference sequence). The CDR3 is 13 residues long. The CDR3 protein is CASSSEEQETQYF. CDR3 nucleotide sequence: TGTGCCAGCAGTTCCGAGGAGCAAGAGACCCAGTACTTC.

This clone was seen only once. J is TRBJ2-2 and V is TRBV27, with 9 nucleotides matching TRBD2. V lost 3 bases and J lost 9; bases outside the gene matches: 2. The CDR3 is made up of 13 amino acids. Germline loops: CDR1 MNHEY, CDR2 SMNVEV (reference sequence). CDR3 DNA: TGTGCCAGCAGTTTTAGCGGGAGTCGGGAGCTGTTTTTT. It encodes CASSFSGSRELFF.

Only a few counts were recorded for this clone. The chain is built from TRBV29-1 and TRBJ2-3, with 7 bases identical to TRBD2. With 6 bases clipped from V and 0 bases from J, the junction kept 9 bases outside the gene matches. Germline CDR1 is SQVTM and CDR2 is ANQGSEA. This CDR3 spans 15 amino acids. The CDR3 region has the DNA TGCAGCGTGGATATGACTAGCACTAGCACAGATACGCAGTATTTT. This encodes CSVDMTSTSTDTQYF.

The chain is built from TRBV29-1 and TRBJ1-6; tentative D call: TRBD1 (5 bases). CDR3 length equals 16 residues. In germline, CDR1 is SQVTM, CDR2 ANQGSEA. V lost 3 bases, J lost 9 bases, and 21 bases lay in between. The CDR3 nucleotides are TGCAGCGTTGAGGGGGTTGTTGAGACTGGGGTTTCACCCCTCCACTTT. This translates into CSVEGVVETGVSPLHF.

The genes are TRBV29-1 and TRBJ2-7, with 7 bases that match TRBD2. CDR1 SQVTM and CDR2 ANQGSEA come from the germline V gene. The V and J ends lost 6 bases and 5 bases, in that order; junction bases with no gene match: 7. The CDR3 sequence is 12 residues long. CDR3 sequence (DNA): TGCAGCGTCAGATCCGGACTAGACGAGCAGTACTTC. Amino acids: CSVRSGLDEQYF.

The V and J genes are TRBV5-1 and TRBJ1-1; D is uncertain. This CDR3 contains 12 residues. Germline assignment: CDR1 SGHRS and CDR2 YFSETQ. V lost 4 bases, J lost 4 bases, and 8 bases lay in between. CDR3: CASSPLGTEAFF. The CDR3 nucleotides are TGCGCCAGCAGCCCACTGGGCACTGAAGCTTTCTTT.

The chain carries TRBV5-1 and TRBJ2-7; 9 bases are a match to TRBD1. Germline values: CDR1 SGHRS, CDR2 YFSETQ. V lost 1 base, J lost 3 bases, and 11 bases stayed unmatched. The CDR3 runs to 17 residues. CDR3 in amino acids: CASSLSWGQGGIYEQYF. CDR3 DNA sequence: TGCGCCAGCAGCTTGTCGTGGGGACAGGGAGGTATCTACGAGCAGTACTTC.

The V gene is TRBV29-1, the J gene TRBJ2-1, with TRBD2 matching 9 bases. The CDR3 is 16 residues long. After removal of 1 base from V and 4 bases from J, the junction contained 8 bases not matched to a gene. Germline V gives CDR1 SQVTM, CDR2 ANQGSEA. The CDR3 DNA follows: TGCAGCGTTGAAGCGACGGCTAGCGGGACTTACAATGAGCAGTTCTTC. The encoded protein is CSVEATASGTYNEQFF.

The chain couples TRBV9 to TRBJ1-2, with 9 bases lining up with TRBD1. The germline V gene has CDR1 SGDLS and CDR2 YYNGEE. With 0 bases clipped from V and 4 bases from J, the junction kept 7 bases outside the gene matches. The CDR3 extends over 16 amino acids. The CDR3 here is CASSVDAGQGLYGYTF. CDR3 bases: TGTGCCAGCAGCGTAGACGCGGGACAGGGACTCTATGGCTACACCTTC.

The chain joins TRBV14 to TRBJ2-5; D assignment may be TRBD1 or TRBD2 (5 bases each). CDR1 and CDR2 (germline): SGHDN, FVKESK. V shed 11 bases and J shed 5 bases, with 18 bases lying between them. The CDR3 is 13 residues long. The CDR3 is CASQQWGSETQYF. As DNA, the CDR3 is TGTGCCTCCCAGCAGTGGGGGTCTGAGACCCAGTACTTC.

The V call is TRBV23-1, the J call TRBJ2-7, with D possibly being TRBD1 or TRBD2 (6 bases each). TRBV23-1 is an ORF, and what it does is uncertain. Trimming removed 8 bases at V and 1 base at J, with 21 bases between. This CDR3 comprises 16 residues. CDR3 sequence (DNA): TGCGCCAGCTCACGGGGGACACCATTAAATTCCTACGAGCAGTACTTC. Protein: CASSRGTPLNSYEQYF.

The V gene is TRBV27, the J gene TRBJ2-2; tentative D call: TRBD1 (7 bases). V was cut by 7 bases and J by 6 bases, with 12 bases left in between. This CDR3 is built from 13 residues. The V gene's germline CDR1 is MNHEY and CDR2 SMNVEV (reference sequence). CDR3 residues: CASTGRGAGELFF. CDR3 sequence (DNA): TGTGCCAGCACCGGCAGGGGGGCCGGGGAGCTGTTTTTT.

The gene calls are TRBV27 and TRBJ2-5; D gene uncertain. Germline V gene sequence: CDR1 MNHEY, CDR2 SMNVEV (reference sequence). V lost 2 bases and J 4 bases, leaving 8 bases between the germline ends. The CDR3 extends over 13 amino acids. CDR3 bases: TGTGCCAGCAGTTTAGTCCTGGGAGAGACCCAGTACTTC. It specifies CASSLVLGETQYF.

The V gene is TRBV30, the J gene TRBJ2-5, with no clear D. This CDR3 contains 14 residues. From germline, CDR1 is GTSNPN and CDR2 SVGIG (reference sequence). V was trimmed by 0 bases and J by 4 bases, leaving 12 bases between them. The CDR3 is CAWSVWADLETQYF. The CDR3 bases are TGTGCCTGGAGTGTATGGGCAGACCTAGAGACCCAGTACTTC.

The V gene is TRBV29-1, the J gene TRBJ2-5, with D perhaps matching TRBD2 (5 bases). V shed 5 bases and J shed 5 bases, with 15 bases lying between them. CDR1 and CDR2 (germline): SQVTM, ANQGSEA. This CDR3 is 13 amino acids long. The CDR3 nucleotides read TGCAGCGTTCCCTACGAGGGTGGGGAGACCCAGTACTTC. Encoded protein: CSVPYEGGETQYF.

The V and J genes are TRBV29-1 and TRBJ2-1, with TRBD2 identical over 8 bases. The V and J ends lost 3 bases and 4 bases, in that order; junction bases with no gene match: 5. CDR3 size: 14 residues. Germline V gives CDR1 SQVTM, CDR2 ANQGSEA. CDR3 region: CSVDSGGAYNEQFF. In DNA, the CDR3 is TGCAGCGTTGACTCGGGAGGGGCATACAATGAGCAGTTCTTC.

This sequence joins TRBV6-6 and TRBJ2-7; D is undetermined. Germline V gene lookup returns CDR1 MNHNY and CDR2 SVGAGI (reference sequence). The V end lost 6 bases, the J end lost 5 bases, and 5 bases lay between the germline ends. The CDR3 consists of 10 residues. DNA of the CDR3: TGTGCCAGCAGCGATAACGAGCAGTACTTC. This encodes CASSDNEQYF.

The chain joins TRBV2 to TRBJ2-1, with 9 bases fitting TRBD2. The V and J ends lost 4 bases and 4 bases, in that order; junction bases with no gene match: 2. CDR1 is SNHLY and CDR2 is FYNNEI in the germline V gene. CDR3 size: 14 residues. This CDR3 is CASSGSGGYNEQFF. DNA for the CDR3: TGTGCCAGCAGTGGTAGCGGGGGTTACAATGAGCAGTTCTTC.

The genes are TRBV29-1 and TRBJ1-1; D gene uncertain. The CDR3 is made up of 10 amino acids. CDR1 SQVTM and CDR2 ANQGSEA come from the germline V gene. V lost 7 bases and J 3 bases, leaving 6 bases between the germline ends. The CDR3 region is CSAVDTEAFF. The DNA of the CDR3 is TGCAGCGCTGTGGACACTGAAGCTTTCTTT. The full variable domain, with the rest looked up from reference TRBV29-1 and TRBJ1-1, is SAVISQKPSRDICQRGTSLTIQCQVDSQVTMMFWYRQQPGQSLTLIATANQGSEATYESGFVIDKFPISRPNLTFSTLTVSNMSPEDSSIYLCSAVDTEAFFGQGTRLTVV.

This rearrangement joins TRBV29-1 to TRBJ2-3; 7 bases fit TRBD2. The length of the CDR3 is 19 residues. Germline CDR1 reads SQVTM; CDR2 reads ANQGSEA. After removal of 3 bases from V and 8 bases from J, the junction contained 26 bases not matched to a gene. Here the CDR3 reads CSVEEQGGIAGGLGGTQYF. The CDR3 DNA is TGCAGCGTTGAGGAGCAGGGAGGGATAGCCGGAGGTTTGGGGGGTACGCAGTATTTT.

The chain couples TRBV29-1 to TRBJ1-2; no definite D call. Looked up from germline, CDR1 is SQVTM and CDR2 is ANQGSEA. V dropped 4 bases and J dropped 2 bases, with 5 bases sitting between them. CDR3 length equals 11 residues. The CDR3 nucleotides are TGCAGCGTTGTAGACAACTATGGCTACACCTTC. Its translation is CSVVDNYGYTF.

This clone showed up just a few times. The gene calls are TRBV5-4 and TRBJ2-6; D gene ambiguous. The V and J ends lost 0 bases and 5 bases respectively, with 0 bases between them. Germline CDR1 is SGHNT and CDR2 is YYREEE (reference sequence). This CDR3 has 12 amino acids. The CDR3 DNA reads TGTGCCAGCAGCTTGGGGGCCAACGTCCTGACTTTC. Protein sequence: CASSLGANVLTF.

V is TRBV29-1 and J is TRBJ2-3, with 7 bases matching TRBD2. Germline lookup yields CDR1 SQVTM and CDR2 ANQGSEA. V dropped 5 bases and J dropped 2; count of bases not matched to a gene: 4. The CDR3 spans 13 residues. The CDR3 nucleotides are TGCAGCGTTTTGGGGGGGAACACAGATACGCAGTATTTT. It codes for CSVLGGNTDTQYF.

This clone has only a few counts. V and J are TRBV29-1 and TRBJ2-3, with D uncertain. Germline V gives CDR1 SQVTM, CDR2 ANQGSEA. The V gene lost 4 bases and the J gene lost 2 bases, with 4 bases spanning the gap. CDR3 length: 11 amino acids. CDR3 sequence (DNA): TGCAGCGTTGTGCACACAGATACGCAGTATTTT. Protein product: CSVVHTDTQYF.

V and J are TRBV28 and TRBJ2-5; either TRBD1 or TRBD2 may fit D (5 bases each). This CDR3 region has 13 residues. Between the trimmed V and J ends, which lost 5 bases and 4 bases, there was a span of 11 bases. Germline CDR1 is MDHEN and CDR2 is SYDVKM. The CDR3 loop reads CASSTGGGETQYF. The CDR3 DNA is TGTGCCAGCAGTACAGGTGGAGGAGAGACCCAGTACTTC.

The chain joins TRBV14 to TRBJ2-7; D may be TRBD2 (5 bases). The germline V gene encodes CDR1 SGHDN and CDR2 FVKESK. The CDR3 is 11 amino acids. Trimming pared 4 bases from V and 6 bases from J, leaving 7 bases between. The CDR3: CASSLAGEQYF. CDR3 nucleotides: TGTGCCAGCAGCCTCGCGGGCGAGCAGTACTTC.

V and J are TRBV29-1 and TRBJ2-1, with TRBD1 matching over 7 bases. Germline V gene lookup returns CDR1 SQVTM and CDR2 ANQGSEA. J gave up 5 bases and V 8 bases, and 9 bases lay outside the gene matches. This CDR3 has 13 amino acids. The CDR3 loop is CSMAPGTDNEQFF. CDR3 DNA: TGCAGCATGGCCCCCGGGACAGACAATGAGCAGTTCTTC.

The V and J genes are TRBV6-5 and TRBJ2-3; D is ambiguous. The germline V gene has CDR1 MNHEY and CDR2 SVGAGI. The CDR3 extends over 11 amino acids. The ends were cut back, 7 bases at V and 4 bases at J, with 6 bases in the middle. CDR3 sequence reads: CASTHSDTQYF. The CDR3, as DNA: TGTGCCAGCACCCATTCAGATACGCAGTATTTT.

This clone was seen repeatedly, ten times or more. The chain carries TRBV10-2 and TRBJ2-7; 8 nucleotides agree with TRBD2. Per germline, CDR1 WSHSY and CDR2 SAAADI. V was pared by 9 bases and J by 7 bases, with 11 bases of the junction left unmatched. The CDR3 sequence is 13 residues long. CDR3 bases: TGCGCCAGGCTTAGCGGGGCACGCCTAGAGCAGTACTTC. Its translation: CARLSGARLEQYF.

The V call is TRBV27, the J call TRBJ2-7, with TRBD2 as a possible D gene (5 bases). Looked up from germline, CDR1 is MNHEY and CDR2 is SMNVEV (reference sequence). This CDR3 has 13 amino acids. V was trimmed by 8 bases and J by 3 bases, leaving 14 bases between them. In DNA form, the CDR3 reads TGTGCCAGCGCGTGGAGGCCCGACTACGAGCAGTACTTC. Its translation is CASAWRPDYEQYF.